One and the same sample provided the 10 T cell receptor beta chains below, sequenced in a study of blood T cell repertoires in COVID-19. Profiling relied on immunoSEQ multiplex PCR, and the TCRdb table lists in-frame clones only, not all of them. The profile shows about 69,000 clones, about four fifths of them singletons. What was sequenced was peripheral blood. Receptors were obtained from a human donor in a cohort sampled during active COVID-19.

CDR3 nucleotides: TGTGCCAGCACTCTTAGCGGGGGGGCTGGATACGAGCAGTACTTC. This codes for CASTLSGGAGYEQYF. The V and J genes are TRBV2 and TRBJ2-7, with 11 bases matching TRBD2. V was clipped by 7 bases and J by 4 bases; unmatched bases: 9. The CDR3 loop spans 15 amino acids. Germline CDR1 and CDR2: SNHLY and FYNNEI.

V and J are TRBV28 and TRBJ2-7, with 9 bases identical to TRBD1. Losses at the gene ends were 4 bases for V and 7 bases for J; bases not matched to a gene: 8. The length of the CDR3 is 14 residues. CDR1 is MDHEN and CDR2 is SYDVKM in the germline V gene. CDR3 DNA sequence: TGTGCCAGCAGTTCAACGGACAGGGGTAGGGAGCAGTACTTC. Its translation: CASSSTDRGREQYF.

This clone was seen at least ten times. The J gene is TRBJ2-3, the V gene TRBV19; maybe TRBD2 (5 bases). In germline, CDR1 is LNHDA, CDR2 SQIVND (reference sequence). With 2 bases removed from V and 0 bases from J, the gap between germline ends came to 6 bases. The CDR3 has 14 amino acids. The CDR3 spells CASSISGSTDTQYF. The CDR3 coding sequence is TGTGCCAGTAGTATAAGCGGTAGCACAGATACGCAGTATTTT.

The V gene is TRBV27, the J gene TRBJ1-1; 9 nucleotides match TRBD1. Germline V lookup: CDR1 MNHEY, CDR2 SMNVEV (reference sequence). The CDR3 extends over 16 amino acids. Germline trimming cut 7 bases from V and 6 bases from J; bases unmatched to any gene: 15. CDR3 sequence: CASTPSGQGLVAEAFF. For the CDR3, the DNA is TGTGCCAGCACCCCATCGGGACAGGGTTTGGTAGCTGAAGCTTTCTTT.

This clone was observed once. This chain joins TRBV5-1 and TRBJ2-2; possibly TRBD1 for D (6 bases). This CDR3 is 14 amino acids long. Trimming shortened V by 5 bases and J by 2 bases, and 10 bases separated the two germline ends. Germline V gene sequence: CDR1 SGHRS, CDR2 YFSETQ. The CDR3 here is CASRLQGNTGELFF. In DNA, the CDR3 is TGCGCCAGCAGGTTACAGGGTAACACCGGGGAGCTGTTTTTT.

The V and J genes are TRBV19 and TRBJ2-2, with TRBD1 matching 8 bases. CDR3 length: 16 amino acids. Germline V CDR1 and CDR2: LNHDA, SQIVND (reference sequence). Losses at the gene ends were 5 bases for V and 4 bases for J; bases not matched to a gene: 9. CDR3 in amino acids: CASSALTGVGTGELFF. DNA for the CDR3: TGTGCCAGTAGTGCCTTGACAGGGGTGGGCACCGGGGAGCTGTTTTTT. The complete variable domain, with remaining parts taken from reference TRBV19 and TRBJ2-2, reads DGGITQSPKYLFRKEGQNVTLSCEQNLNHDAMYWYRQDPGQGLRLIYYSQIVNDFQKGDIAEGYSVSREKKESFPLTVTSAQKNPTAFYLCASSALTGVGTGELFFGEGSRLTVL.

The J gene is TRBJ2-1, the V gene TRBV4-1, with D unresolved. The length of the CDR3 is 15 residues. The V and J ends lost 1 base and 4 bases respectively, with 11 bases between them. Germline loops: CDR1 MGHRA, CDR2 YSYEKL. CDR3 DNA sequence: TGCGCCAGCAGCCAAGGCTACGTGCCTTACAATGAGCAGTTCTTC. Its translation is CASSQGYVPYNEQFF.

V usage is TRBV7-2 and J usage is TRBJ2-1; no definite D call. The length of the CDR3 is 14 residues. Germline values: CDR1 SGHTA, CDR2 FQGNSA. Trimming removed 2 bases at V and 2 bases at J, with 7 bases between. This chain's CDR3 is CASSLPSPYNEQFF. Written as DNA, the CDR3 is TGTGCCAGCAGCTTACCCAGTCCCTACAATGAGCAGTTCTTC.

The sample holds many counts of this clone. The V and J genes are TRBV4-2 and TRBJ1-1, with 7 positions matching TRBD1. CDR1 and CDR2 (germline): LGHNA, YNFKEQ. This CDR3 contains 13 residues. The V and J ends lost 7 bases and 2 bases, in that order; junction bases with no gene match: 4. The CDR3: CASTAGGNTEAFF. The CDR3 DNA is TGTGCCAGCACGGCAGGGGGTAACACTGAAGCTTTCTTT.

Comments on this clone: A read error may produce the germline difference seen at one junction end. J is TRBJ2-1 and V is TRBV5-1; 8 nucleotides match TRBD2. Germline V gene lookup returns CDR1 SGHRS and CDR2 YFSETQ. The CDR3 is 14 amino acids. Written as DNA, the CDR3 is TGCTCCAGCACCTCTATGGCGGGAGGAAATGAGCAGTTCTTC. Translating gives CSSTSMAGGNEQFF.